The 15 T cell receptor beta chains below were found in one sample sequenced in a study of siplizumab effects on memory and regulatory T cells. Measured with immunoSEQ multiplex PCR; TCRdb has only the in-frame clones, and not every one. In the table there are under 100,000 clones, about 91% of which are singletons. Sequencing input: Tregs sorted from blood. These receptors originate from a human donor in good health.

The rearrangement joins TRBV4-3 to TRBJ2-3; the match to TRBD2 covers 8 bases. V gave up 1 base and J gave up 2 bases; unmatched junction bases: 5. Germline CDR1 and CDR2: LGHNA and YSLEER. This CDR3 spans 16 amino acids. CDR3 DNA: TGCGCCAGCAGCCAAGGTCGCGGGGGGTACACAGATACGCAGTATTTT. It specifies CASSQGRGGYTDTQYF.

The chain uses TRBV19 and TRBJ2-7, with 7 bases matching TRBD1. V was clipped by 5 bases and J by 3 bases; unmatched bases: 7. Germline-derived CDR1 and CDR2 are LNHDA and SQIVND (reference sequence). There are 14 residues in the CDR3. The CDR3 loop is CASSADRWSYEQYF. CDR3 DNA sequence: TGTGCCAGTAGTGCGGACAGGTGGAGCTACGAGCAGTACTTC.

The rearrangement joins TRBV18 to TRBJ2-3, with D tentatively TRBD1 (5 bases). The CDR3 is made up of 16 amino acids. From germline, CDR1 is KGHSH and CDR2 LQKENI. V shed 2 bases and J shed 1 base, with 13 bases lying between them. The CDR3, as DNA: TGTGCCAGCTCACCAGGGGCCCAGCCCCGCACAGATACGCAGTATTTT. This sequence encodes CASSPGAQPRTDTQYF.

Sample share makes this clone medium-sized (0.01 to 0.1%). The chain links TRBV7-9 to TRBJ2-3, with 9 bases identical to TRBD2. The CDR3 contains 16 residues. Germline trimming cut 0 bases from V and 7 bases from J; bases unmatched to any gene: 8. Germline CDR1 is SEHNR and CDR2 is FQNEAQ (reference sequence). CDR3 sequence reads: CASSLAGSLAGHTQYF. In DNA form, the CDR3 reads TGTGCCAGCAGCTTAGCGGGTTCCCTAGCGGGGCATACGCAGTATTTT.

The chain uses TRBV21-1 and TRBJ1-5. TRBV21-1 is shown as a pseudogene. The CDR3 contains 19 residues. CDR3 DNA sequence: TGTGCCAGCAGCTCTCCGGGGGGGCAGGTGGGGTTGAGCAATCAGCCCCAGCATTTT. This gives the protein CASSSPGGQVGLSNQPQHF.

The sample holds one count of this clone. The chain links TRBV7-3 to TRBJ2-1, with 8 bases matching TRBD2. Losses at the gene ends were 2 bases for V and 5 bases for J; bases not matched to a gene: 2. The germline CDR1 and CDR2 sequences are SGHTA and FQGTGA. CDR3 size: 14 residues. The CDR3 DNA reads TGTGCCAGCAGCTTAGGGACTAGAAACAATGAGCAGTTCTTC. Translating gives CASSLGTRNNEQFF.

CDR3 nucleotides: TGTGCCAGCTCACGGGCCGTGTTAATGGGACAGACGAACCTCTACGAGCAGTACTTC. This codes for CASSRAVLMGQTNLYEQYF. The chain is built from TRBV18 and TRBJ2-7; 7 nucleotides line up with TRBD1. The CDR3 spans 19 residues. CDR1 is KGHSH, CDR2 LQKENI, per germline. V was pared by 4 bases and J by 3 bases, with 21 bases of the junction left unmatched.

This clone came up once. The V gene is TRBV7-9, the J gene TRBJ2-2; D may be TRBD1 (5 bases). This CDR3 has 14 amino acids. CDR1 is SEHNR, CDR2 FQNEAQ, per germline (reference sequence). V was cut by 4 bases and J by 7 bases, with 13 bases left in between. The CDR3 coding sequence is TGTGCCAGCAGCTCCCAGGGATTAAGCGGGGAGCTGTTTTTT. Protein sequence: CASSSQGLSGELFF.

The V and J genes are TRBV11-2 and TRBJ2-3; D remains unclear. The CDR3 contains 13 residues. Per the germline V gene, CDR1 is SGHAT and CDR2 is FQNNGV. Deletions cut 2 bases from V and 3 bases from J, with 6 bases between. The CDR3 coding sequence is TGTGCCAGCAGCTTACGGAGTACAGATACGCAGTATTTT. Its protein is CASSLRSTDTQYF.

This rearrangement joins TRBV2 to TRBJ2-7; 11 nucleotides agree with TRBD1. V was pared by 7 bases and J by 7 bases, with 6 bases of the junction left unmatched. Germline CDR1 SNHLY, CDR2 FYNNEI. CDR3 length: 13 residues. The CDR3 DNA follows: TGTGCCAGCACAGGGACAGGGGGAAATGAGCAGTACTTC. This gives the protein CASTGTGGNEQYF. Complete variable domain (other parts from reference TRBV2 and TRBJ2-7): EPEVTQTPSHQVTQMGQEVILRCVPISNHLYFYWYRQILGQKVEFLVSFYNNEISEKSEIFDDQFSVERPDGSNFTLKIRSTKLEDSAMYFCASTGTGGNEQYFGPGTRLTVT.

V and J are TRBV19 and TRBJ1-1; D is undetermined. The CDR3 totals 14 residues. The V gene's germline CDR1 is LNHDA and CDR2 SQIVND (reference sequence). V lost 1 base, J lost 0 bases, and 6 bases lay in between. As DNA, the CDR3 is TGTGCCAGTAGTATAGTGCGGATGAACACTGAAGCTTTCTTT. It encodes CASSIVRMNTEAFF.

The chain is built from TRBV30 and TRBJ2-1, with D tentatively TRBD1 (5 bases). V dropped 1 base and J dropped 0 bases, with 13 bases sitting between them. Germline assignment: CDR1 GTSNPN and CDR2 SVGIG (reference sequence). The CDR3 covers 16 residues. The CDR3 is CAWSGSGQSSYNEQFF. The CDR3 region has the DNA TGTGCCTGGAGTGGGTCAGGACAAAGCTCCTACAATGAGCAGTTCTTC. Drawing the rest from reference TRBV30 and TRBJ2-1, the complete variable domain is SQTIHQWPATLVQPVGSPLSLECTVEGTSNPNLYWYRQAAGRGLQLLFYSVGIGQISSEVPQNLSASRPQDRQFILSSKKLLLSDSGFYLCAWSGSGQSSYNEQFFGPGTRLTVL.

This chain joins TRBV28 and TRBJ2-5; TRBD1 might be the D (6 bases). The CDR3 spans 15 residues. CDR1 MDHEN and CDR2 SYDVKM come from the germline V gene. Trimming took 6 bases from V and 0 from J, leaving 14 bases between them. CDR3 sequence (DNA): TGTGCCAGCAGCTTTCCGGGACAAAACCAAGAGACCCAGTACTTC. Translation gives CASSFPGQNQETQYF.

The table lists this clone with a count of one. This chain joins TRBV7-9 and TRBJ1-2, with a weak D call TRBD1 (5 bases). CDR1 SEHNR and CDR2 FQNEAQ come from the germline V gene (reference sequence). The CDR3 sequence is 14 residues long. The V end lost 3 bases, the J end lost 5 bases, and 13 bases lay between the germline ends. CDR3 loop: CASSFAGTAYGYTF. DNA of the CDR3: TGTGCCAGCAGCTTTGCCGGGACCGCTTATGGCTACACCTTC.

This chain joins TRBV29-1 and TRBJ2-7; no clear D gene. Per the germline V gene, CDR1 is SQVTM and CDR2 is ANQGSEA. V lost 4 bases and J lost 3, with 4 bases in between. CDR3 length: 10 residues. The CDR3 bases are TGCAGCGTTGGTAACTACGAGCAGTACTTC. It yields the protein CSVGNYEQYF.